The 17 T cell receptor beta chains below come from one sample, sequenced in a study of T cell responses to AZD1222 COVID-19 vaccine. Produced via immunoSEQ multiplex PCR; TCRdb's table is partial and in-frame only. The data show around 200,000 clones, 85% to 95% seen once. The sequences come from peripheral blood, collected on day 0 of AZD1222 vaccination. The receptors shown here come from an adult in good health.

This chain connects TRBV19 to TRBJ2-7; D may match TRBD1 or TRBD2 (5 bases each). This CDR3 contains 13 residues. V gave up 4 bases and J gave up 1 base, with 8 bases separating them. Per the germline V gene, CDR1 is LNHDA and CDR2 is SQIVND (reference sequence). CDR3 DNA sequence: TGTGCCAGTAGTACCGGGGCATCCTACGAGCAGTACTTC. Translation: CASSTGASYEQYF.

CDR3 residues: CASSQYPPQGLRGDTEAFF. The CDR3 coding sequence is TGCGCCAGCAGCCAATACCCCCCACAGGGACTAAGAGGGGACACTGAAGCTTTCTTT. This chain links TRBV4-1 with TRBJ1-1; the D gene is possibly TRBD1 (6 bases). Germline V gives CDR1 MGHRA, CDR2 YSYEKL. The V end lost 2 bases, the J end lost 3 bases, and 25 bases lay between the germline ends. The CDR3 has 19 amino acids.

This chain joins TRBV6-1 and TRBJ2-1; D ambiguous. The V end was cut by 0 bases, the J end by 7 bases, with 7 bases between. Germline CDR1 reads MNHNS; CDR2 reads SASEGT. There are 13 residues in the CDR3. The CDR3 DNA reads as TGTGCCAGCAGTGAAGCGCAATGGAATGAGCAGTTCTTC. It specifies CASSEAQWNEQFF.

CDR3 bases: TGTGCCAGCAGCGTAGGGGGGGGCTCATACAATGAGCAGTTCTTC. The encoded protein is CASSVGGGSYNEQFF. The chain has TRBV9 and TRBJ2-1; a weak D match, TRBD2 (7 bases). V was pared by 0 bases and J by 4 bases, with 11 bases between. The CDR3 runs to 15 residues. Germline-derived CDR1 and CDR2 are SGDLS and YYNGEE.

The rearrangement joins TRBV27 to TRBJ1-2; 7 bases line up with TRBD1. The CDR3 contains 13 residues. The germline CDR1 and CDR2 sequences are MNHEY and SMNVEV (reference sequence). The trim removed 8 bases at V and 8 bases at J, leaving 11 bases unmatched. The CDR3 is CASADRVYYGYTF. As DNA, the CDR3 is TGTGCCAGCGCTGACAGGGTTTATTACGGCTACACCTTC.

The chain combines TRBV28 with TRBJ1-1; 8 nucleotides align to TRBD1. V gave up 6 bases and J gave up 9 bases; unmatched junction bases: 3. CDR3 length equals 11 residues. Looked up from germline, CDR1 is MDHEN and CDR2 is SYDVKM. CDR3 nucleotides: TGTGCCAGCAGGGGGGACAGGAAAGCTTTCTTT. This sequence encodes CASRGDRKAFF.

A single count supports this clone. Here the CDR3 reads CASSGWTGEGSGANVLTF. The CDR3 coding sequence is TGTGCCAGCAGCGGCTGGACAGGGGAAGGCTCCGGGGCCAACGTCCTGACTTTC. The chain links TRBV9 to TRBJ2-6; 9 nucleotides align to TRBD1. J gave up 4 bases and V 3 bases, and 11 bases lay outside the gene matches. Germline lookup yields CDR1 SGDLS and CDR2 YYNGEE. The CDR3 extends over 18 amino acids.

The chain couples TRBV6-5 to TRBJ1-1; tentative D call: TRBD1 (6 bases). V dropped 6 bases and J dropped 7 bases, with 15 bases sitting between them. Germline V CDR1 and CDR2: MNHEY, SVGAGI. The length of the CDR3 is 13 residues. The DNA of the CDR3 is TGTGCCAGCAGCACCCGGGACATCCGTGAAGCTTTCTTT. Amino acids: CASSTRDIREAFF.

In this sample, this clone turned up a few times. This chain connects TRBV7-9 to TRBJ2-7, with 7 bases identical to TRBD1. Germline CDR1 reads SEHNR; CDR2 reads FQNEAQ (reference sequence). This CDR3 comprises 15 residues. The trim removed 4 bases at V and 0 bases at J, leaving 6 bases unmatched. CDR3 bases: TGTGCCAGCAGCTCGGGACAGCAACTCTCCTACGAGCAGTACTTC. Its translation is CASSSGQQLSYEQYF.

The chain has TRBV6-5 and TRBJ1-1, with TRBD1 matching over 7 bases. The CDR3 extends over 14 amino acids. V trimming: 6 bases; J trimming: 1 base; junction bases outside the gene matches: 5. In germline, CDR1 is MNHEY, CDR2 SVGAGI. The CDR3 loop reads CASRGQTKNTEAFF. In nucleotides, the CDR3 is TGTGCCAGCAGGGGACAGACCAAGAACACTGAAGCTTTCTTT.

The J gene is TRBJ1-2, the V gene TRBV4-1, with 7 bases that match TRBD1. Germline V CDR1 and CDR2: MGHRA, YSYEKL. The CDR3 loop spans 16 amino acids. J lost 7 bases, V lost 1 base, and 12 bases had no gene match. The CDR3 region is CASSQAPAGTALGYTF. The CDR3 region has the DNA TGCGCCAGCAGCCAAGCTCCGGCCGGGACAGCCCTTGGCTACACCTTC.

This clone is medium-sized in the sample. The chain recombines TRBV12-5 with TRBJ2-2, with 11 bases aligning to TRBD2. V lost 0 bases and J lost 2; bases outside the gene matches: 8. The CDR3 runs to 19 residues. Germline CDR1 is LGHNT and CDR2 is FRNRAP. CDR3: CASGLVYLLAGANTGELFF. CDR3 in DNA: TGTGCTAGTGGTTTGGTGTATTTACTAGCGGGAGCTAACACCGGGGAGCTGTTTTTT.

The rearrangement links TRBV28 to TRBJ1-5, with TRBD1 matching 9 bases. Trimming removed 6 bases from V and 9 bases from J; junction bases left unmatched: 12. Germline CDR1 and CDR2: MDHEN and SYDVKM. This CDR3 has 15 residues. The CDR3 DNA reads TGTGCCAGCAGCCCAAGGGGACAGGGCTATAGGCCCCAGCATTTT. Its protein is CASSPRGQGYRPQHF.

The V gene is TRBV11-2, the J gene TRBJ1-1; unclear D gene. Per germline, CDR1 SGHAT and CDR2 FQNNGV. Trimming took off 3 bases at V and 3 bases at J, with 14 bases between the two ends. This CDR3 contains 15 residues. As DNA, the CDR3 is TGTGCCAGCAGCTTTAGTGGTCAATCCCACACTGAAGCTTTCTTT. This sequence encodes CASSFSGQSHTEAFF.

The genes are TRBV7-9 and TRBJ1-1; no definite D call. Germline V lookup: CDR1 SEHNR, CDR2 FQNEAQ (reference sequence). The length of the CDR3 is 11 residues. V was trimmed by 5 bases and J by 5 bases, leaving 6 bases between them. For the CDR3, the DNA is TGTGCCAGCAGCATATTGACTGAAGCTTTCTTT. This encodes CASSILTEAFF.

The chain employs TRBV28 and TRBJ1-2; D is unresolved. This CDR3 contains 12 residues. V was trimmed by 5 bases and J by 8 bases, leaving 12 bases between them. CDR1 and CDR2 from the germline V gene are MDHEN and SYDVKM. CDR3 sequence reads: CASSGLGRGYTF. CDR3 in DNA: TGTGCCAGCAGTGGCCTGGGGAGAGGCTACACCTTC.

This chain joins TRBV10-3 and TRBJ2-3; D possibly corresponds to TRBD2 (6 bases). CDR3 size: 15 residues. Germline loops: CDR1 ENHRY, CDR2 SYGVKD. Trimming removed 2 bases from V and 2 bases from J, with 11 bases in between. CDR3 coding DNA: TGTGCCATCAGTGAGGTAGCGGAGACCACAGATACGCAGTATTTT. Its translation is CAISEVAETTDTQYF.